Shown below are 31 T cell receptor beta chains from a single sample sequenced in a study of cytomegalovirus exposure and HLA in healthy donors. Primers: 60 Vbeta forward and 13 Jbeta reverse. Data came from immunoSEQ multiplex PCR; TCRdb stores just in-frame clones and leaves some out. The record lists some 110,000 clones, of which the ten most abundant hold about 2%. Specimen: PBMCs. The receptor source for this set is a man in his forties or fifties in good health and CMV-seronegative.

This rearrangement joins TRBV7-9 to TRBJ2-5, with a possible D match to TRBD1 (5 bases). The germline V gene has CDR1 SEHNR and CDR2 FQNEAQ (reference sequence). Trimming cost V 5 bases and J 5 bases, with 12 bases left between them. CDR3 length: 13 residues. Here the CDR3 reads CASSPDIGETQYF. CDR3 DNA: TGTGCCAGCAGCCCGGACATCGGGGAGACCCAGTACTTC.

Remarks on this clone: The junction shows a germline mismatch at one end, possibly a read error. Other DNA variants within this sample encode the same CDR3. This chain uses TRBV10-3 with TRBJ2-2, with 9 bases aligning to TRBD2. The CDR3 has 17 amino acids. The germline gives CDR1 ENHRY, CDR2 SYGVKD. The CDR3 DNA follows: TGTGCCATCAAGGGCGGGGCTAGCGGGAAGAACACCGGAGAGCTGTTTTTT. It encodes CAIKGGASGKNTGELFF.

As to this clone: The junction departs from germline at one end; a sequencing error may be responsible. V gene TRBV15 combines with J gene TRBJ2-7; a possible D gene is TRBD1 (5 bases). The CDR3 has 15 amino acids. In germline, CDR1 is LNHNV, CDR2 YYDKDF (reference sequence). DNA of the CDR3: TGTGCCACCAACAGAGTAGAAGTAAGGGGTCCGGAGCAGTACTTC. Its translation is CATNRVEVRGPEQYF.

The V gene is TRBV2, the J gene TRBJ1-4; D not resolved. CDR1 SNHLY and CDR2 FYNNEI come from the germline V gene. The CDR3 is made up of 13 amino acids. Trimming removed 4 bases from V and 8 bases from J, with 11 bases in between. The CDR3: CASSGRSGEKLFF. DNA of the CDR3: TGTGCCAGCAGTGGGAGATCGGGGGAAAAACTGTTTTTT.

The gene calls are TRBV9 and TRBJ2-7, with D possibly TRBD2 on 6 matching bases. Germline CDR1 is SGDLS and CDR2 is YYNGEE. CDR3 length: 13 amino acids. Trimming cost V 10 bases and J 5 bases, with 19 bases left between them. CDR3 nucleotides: TGTGCCTCTCAGGGCCCTAGCGTCAACGAGCAGTACTTC. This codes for CASQGPSVNEQYF.

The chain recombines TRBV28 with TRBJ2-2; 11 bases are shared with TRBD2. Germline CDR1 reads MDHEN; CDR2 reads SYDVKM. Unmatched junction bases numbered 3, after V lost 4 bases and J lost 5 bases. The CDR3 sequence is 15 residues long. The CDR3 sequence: CASSSGLAGTGELFF. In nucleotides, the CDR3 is TGTGCCAGCAGTTCTGGACTAGCGGGTACCGGGGAGCTGTTTTTT. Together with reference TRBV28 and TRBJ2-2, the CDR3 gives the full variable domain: DVKVTQSSRYLVKRTGEKVFLECVQDMDHENMFWYRQDPGLGLRLIYFSYDVKMKEKGDIPEGYSVSREKKERFSLILESASTNQTSMYLCASSSGLAGTGELFFGEGSRLTVL.

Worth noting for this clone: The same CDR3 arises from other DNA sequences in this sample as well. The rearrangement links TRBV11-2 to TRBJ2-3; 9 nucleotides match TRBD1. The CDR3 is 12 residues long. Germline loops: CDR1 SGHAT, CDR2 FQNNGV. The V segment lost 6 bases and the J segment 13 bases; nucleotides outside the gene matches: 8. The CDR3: CASRIGTGREYF. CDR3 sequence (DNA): TGTGCCAGCAGGATAGGGACAGGGAGGGAGTATTTT.

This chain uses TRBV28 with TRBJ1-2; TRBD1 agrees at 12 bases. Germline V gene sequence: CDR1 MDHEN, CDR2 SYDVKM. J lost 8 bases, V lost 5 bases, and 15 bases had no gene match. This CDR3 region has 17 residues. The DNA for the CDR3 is TGTGCCAGCAGTCTCCTTGCTGGGACAGGGGGCAGACAGGGCTACACCTTC. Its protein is CASSLLAGTGGRQGYTF.

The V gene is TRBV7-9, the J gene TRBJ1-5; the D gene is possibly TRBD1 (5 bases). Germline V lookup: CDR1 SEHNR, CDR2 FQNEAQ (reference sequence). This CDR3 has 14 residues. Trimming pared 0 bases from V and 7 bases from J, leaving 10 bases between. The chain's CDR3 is CASSLAGGHQPQHF. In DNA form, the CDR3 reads TGTGCCAGCAGCTTAGCGGGGGGTCACCAGCCCCAGCATTTT.

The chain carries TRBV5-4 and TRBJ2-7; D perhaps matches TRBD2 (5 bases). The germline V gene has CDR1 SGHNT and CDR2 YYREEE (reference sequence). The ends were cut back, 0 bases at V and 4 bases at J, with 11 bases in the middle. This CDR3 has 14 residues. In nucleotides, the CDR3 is TGTGCCAGCAGCTTGGAAGGCGGGTCGTACGAGCAGTACTTC. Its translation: CASSLEGGSYEQYF.

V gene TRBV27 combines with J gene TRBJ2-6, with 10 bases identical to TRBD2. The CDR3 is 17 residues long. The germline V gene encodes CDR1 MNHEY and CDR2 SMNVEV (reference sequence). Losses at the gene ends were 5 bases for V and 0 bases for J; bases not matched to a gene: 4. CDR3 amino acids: CASSRLAGVSGANVLTF. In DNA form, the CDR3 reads TGTGCCAGCAGTAGGCTAGCGGGAGTCTCTGGGGCCAACGTCCTGACTTTC. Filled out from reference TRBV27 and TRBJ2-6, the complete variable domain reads EAQVTQNPRYLITVTGKKLTVTCSQNMNHEYMSWYRQDPGLGLRQIYYSMNVEVTDKGDVPEGYKVSRKEKRNFPLILESPSPNQTSLYFCASSRLAGVSGANVLTFGAGSRLTVL.

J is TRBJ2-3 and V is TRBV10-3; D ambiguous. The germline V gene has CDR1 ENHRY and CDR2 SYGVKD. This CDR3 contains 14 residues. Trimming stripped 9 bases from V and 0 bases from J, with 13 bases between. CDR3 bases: TGTGCCATTCAAATAGAGGTTAGCACAGATACGCAGTATTTT. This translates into CAIQIEVSTDTQYF.

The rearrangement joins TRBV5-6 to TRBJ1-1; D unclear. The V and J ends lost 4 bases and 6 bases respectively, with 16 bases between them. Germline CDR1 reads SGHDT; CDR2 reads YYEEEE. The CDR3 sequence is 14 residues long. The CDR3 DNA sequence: TGTGCCAGCAGCCCTCCCCGAGTGGAGGCTGAAGCTTTCTTT. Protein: CASSPPRVEAEAFF.

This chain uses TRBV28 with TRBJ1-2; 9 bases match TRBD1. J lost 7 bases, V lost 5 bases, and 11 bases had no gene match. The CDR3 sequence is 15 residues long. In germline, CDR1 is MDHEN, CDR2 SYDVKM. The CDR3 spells CASSILTAGQGGYTF. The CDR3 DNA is TGTGCCAGCAGTATACTAACGGCGGGACAGGGTGGCTACACCTTC.

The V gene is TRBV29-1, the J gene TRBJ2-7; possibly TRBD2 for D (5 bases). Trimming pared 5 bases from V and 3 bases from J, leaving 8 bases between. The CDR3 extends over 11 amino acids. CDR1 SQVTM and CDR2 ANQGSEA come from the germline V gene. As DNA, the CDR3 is TGCAGCGTTAACGGGGACTACGAGCAGTACTTC. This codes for CSVNGDYEQYF.

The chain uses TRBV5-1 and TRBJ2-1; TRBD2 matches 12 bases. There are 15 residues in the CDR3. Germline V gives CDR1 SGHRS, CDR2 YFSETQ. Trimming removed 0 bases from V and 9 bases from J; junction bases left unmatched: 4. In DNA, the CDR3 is TGCGCCAGCAGCTTGGAGACTAGCGGGAGAGTTGAGCAGTTCTTC. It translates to CASSLETSGRVEQFF.

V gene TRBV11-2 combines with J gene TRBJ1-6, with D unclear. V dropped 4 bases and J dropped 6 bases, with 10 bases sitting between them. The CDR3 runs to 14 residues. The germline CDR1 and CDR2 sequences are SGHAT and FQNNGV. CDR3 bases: TGTGCCAGCAGCTGGTCCACGGGTAATTCACCCCTCCACTTT. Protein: CASSWSTGNSPLHF. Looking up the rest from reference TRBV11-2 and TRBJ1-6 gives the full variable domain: EAGVAQSPRYKIIEKRQSVAFWCNPISGHATLYWYQQILGQGPKLLIQFQNNGVVDDSQLPKDRFSAERLKGVDSTLKIQPAKLEDSAVYLCASSWSTGNSPLHFGNGTRLTVT.

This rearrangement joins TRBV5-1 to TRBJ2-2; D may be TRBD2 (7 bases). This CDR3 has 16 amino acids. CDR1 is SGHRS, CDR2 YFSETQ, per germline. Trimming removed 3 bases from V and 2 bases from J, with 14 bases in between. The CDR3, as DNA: TGCGCCAGCAGCTGGGGGGCTAGCGGAAACACCGGGGAGCTGTTTTTT. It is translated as CASSWGASGNTGELFF.

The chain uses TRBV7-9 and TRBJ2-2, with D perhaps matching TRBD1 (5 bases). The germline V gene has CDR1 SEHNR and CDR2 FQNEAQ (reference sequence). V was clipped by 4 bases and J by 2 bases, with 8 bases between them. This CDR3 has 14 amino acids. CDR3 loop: CASSSRTNTGELFF. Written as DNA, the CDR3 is TGTGCCAGCAGCTCCCGGACAAACACCGGGGAGCTGTTTTTT.

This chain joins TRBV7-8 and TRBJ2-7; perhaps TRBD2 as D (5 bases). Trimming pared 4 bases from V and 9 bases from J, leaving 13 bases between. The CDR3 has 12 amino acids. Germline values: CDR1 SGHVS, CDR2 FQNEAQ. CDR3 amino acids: CASSSERYRQYF. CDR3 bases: TGTGCCAGCAGCTCTGAGCGGTACCGGCAGTACTTC.

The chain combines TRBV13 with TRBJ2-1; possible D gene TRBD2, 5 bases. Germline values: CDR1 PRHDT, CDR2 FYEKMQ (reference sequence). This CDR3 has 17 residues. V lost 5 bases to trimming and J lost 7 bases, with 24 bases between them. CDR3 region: CASSPARTGEFLNEQFF. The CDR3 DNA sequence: TGTGCCAGCAGCCCGGCCCGAACTGGGGAGTTCTTGAATGAGCAGTTCTTC.

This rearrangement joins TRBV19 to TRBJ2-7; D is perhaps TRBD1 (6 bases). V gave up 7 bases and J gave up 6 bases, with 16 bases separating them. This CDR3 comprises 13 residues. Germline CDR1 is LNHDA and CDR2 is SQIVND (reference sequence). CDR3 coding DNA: TGTGCCAGTAATGGGGGCCCCTACGGCGAGCAGTACTTC. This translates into CASNGGPYGEQYF.

Here the CDR3 reads CASSLRLAGGHTQYF. CDR3 in DNA: TGTGCCAGCAGCTTGCGACTAGCGGGAGGGCATACGCAGTATTTT. The chain has TRBV7-2 and TRBJ2-3; 14 positions match TRBD2. This CDR3 has 15 residues. The V and J ends lost 3 bases and 7 bases, in that order; junction bases with no gene match: 3. In germline, CDR1 is SGHTA, CDR2 FQGNSA.

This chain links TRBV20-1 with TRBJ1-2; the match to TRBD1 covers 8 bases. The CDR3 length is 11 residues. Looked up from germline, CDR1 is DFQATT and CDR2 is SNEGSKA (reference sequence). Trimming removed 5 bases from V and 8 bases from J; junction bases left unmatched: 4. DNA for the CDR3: TGCAGTGCTGGACAGGGAGGGGGCTACACCTTC. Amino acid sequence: CSAGQGGGYTF.

The DNA for the CDR3 is TGTGCCAGCAGCCCACAGGGGGTTTTGATCAATGAGCAGTTCTTC. It codes for CASSPQGVLINEQFF. This chain uses TRBV5-4 with TRBJ2-1; 8 nucleotides agree with TRBD1. CDR1 SGHNT and CDR2 YYREEE come from the germline V gene (reference sequence). Germline trimming cut 4 bases from V and 6 bases from J; bases unmatched to any gene: 9. The CDR3 contains 15 residues.

The CDR3 DNA follows: TGTGCCAGCAGCTCGGGACTTGTGAGACACAATGAGCAGTTCTTC. This translates into CASSSGLVRHNEQFF. The V and J genes are TRBV7-9 and TRBJ2-1; D is possibly TRBD2 (6 bases). CDR1 is SEHNR, CDR2 FQNEAQ, per germline (reference sequence). The CDR3 consists of 15 residues. Trimming shortened V by 4 bases and J by 5 bases, and 15 bases separated the two germline ends.

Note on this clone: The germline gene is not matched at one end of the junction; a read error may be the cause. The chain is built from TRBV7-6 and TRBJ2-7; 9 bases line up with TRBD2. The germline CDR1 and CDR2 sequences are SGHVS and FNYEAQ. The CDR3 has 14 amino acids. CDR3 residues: CAGSYSSGNYEQYF. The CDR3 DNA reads TGTGCCGGCAGCTACTCTAGCGGGAACTACGAGCAGTACTTC.

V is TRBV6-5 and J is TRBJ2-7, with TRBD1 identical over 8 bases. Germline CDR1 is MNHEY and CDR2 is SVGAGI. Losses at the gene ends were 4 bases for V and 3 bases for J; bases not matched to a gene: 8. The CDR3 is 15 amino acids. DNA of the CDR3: TGTGCCAGCAGTTCCCCCGCTGACAGGGGCTACGAGCAGTACTTC. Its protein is CASSSPADRGYEQYF.

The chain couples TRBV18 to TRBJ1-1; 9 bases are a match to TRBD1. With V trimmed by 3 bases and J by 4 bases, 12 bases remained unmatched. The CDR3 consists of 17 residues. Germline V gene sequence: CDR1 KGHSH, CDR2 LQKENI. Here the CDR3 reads CASSPLGTGSAITEAFF. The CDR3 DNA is TGTGCCAGCTCACCGTTAGGGACAGGGTCTGCTATCACTGAAGCTTTCTTT.

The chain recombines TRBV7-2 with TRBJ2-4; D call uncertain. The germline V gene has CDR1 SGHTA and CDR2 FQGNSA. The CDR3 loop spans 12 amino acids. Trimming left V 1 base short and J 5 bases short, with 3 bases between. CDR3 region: CASSLVENIQYF. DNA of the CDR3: TGTGCCAGCAGCTTAGTCGAAAACATTCAGTACTTC.

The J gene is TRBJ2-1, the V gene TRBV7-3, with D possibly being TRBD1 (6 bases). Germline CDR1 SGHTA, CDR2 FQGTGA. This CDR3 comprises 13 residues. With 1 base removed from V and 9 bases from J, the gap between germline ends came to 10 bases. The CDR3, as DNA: TGTGCCAGCAGCTTAAGTAGGGGGTCTGAGCAGTTCTTC. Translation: CASSLSRGSEQFF.